This T cell receptor beta chain comes out of a study of T cell repertoires in cytomegalovirus infection. Study-wide context: The authors used CMV epitopes that were HLA-C-restricted (recently identified) and HLA-B-restricted (well studied).

TCRdb passed the reads through MiXCR, listing each CDR3 protein once. Among approximately 270,000 distinct CDR3 sequences listed, 22% were seen once. This clonotype was seen only a few times. Its specificity is not known. General observations from the study: In two of eight donors, the top clonotype was HLA-C-restricted CMV-specific.

The sequence was collected from a human donor in good health (CMV status not recorded). Some clones in this sample may be carry-over from other donors' samples. This specimen consisted of cultured PBMCs, obtained from culture after CMV antigen stimulation.

CDR3 DNA sequence: TGTGCCAGCAGCCGACGACAGACGGAAGAGACCCAGTACTTC. Translation gives CASSRRQTEETQYF. This chain uses TRBV7-2 with TRBJ2-5; weak D call: TRBD1 (5 bases). The CDR3 is made up of 14 amino acids. Trimming left V 5 bases short and J 3 bases short, with 13 bases between. Germline-derived CDR1 and CDR2 are SGHTA and FQGNSA.